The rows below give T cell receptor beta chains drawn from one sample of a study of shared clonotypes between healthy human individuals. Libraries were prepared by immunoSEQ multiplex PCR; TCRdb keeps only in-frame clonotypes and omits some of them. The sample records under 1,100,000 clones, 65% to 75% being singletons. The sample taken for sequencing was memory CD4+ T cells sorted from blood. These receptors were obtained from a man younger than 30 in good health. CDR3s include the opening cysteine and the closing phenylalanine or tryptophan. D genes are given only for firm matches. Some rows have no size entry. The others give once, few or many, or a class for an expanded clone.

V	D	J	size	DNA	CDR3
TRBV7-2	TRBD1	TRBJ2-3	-	TGTGCCAGCAGCTTAGTTCCGACAGGGGTAGGGACAGATACGCAGTATTTT	CASSLVPTGVGTDTQYF
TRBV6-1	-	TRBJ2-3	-	TGTGCCAGCAGAGAACAGGGCCCAGATACGCAGTATTTT	CASREQGPDTQYF
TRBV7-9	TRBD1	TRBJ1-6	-	TGTGCCAGCAGCCTCCAGGGGGATAATTCACCCCTCCACTTT	CASSLQGDNSPLHF
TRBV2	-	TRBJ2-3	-	TGTGCCAGCGACAGGGACTTAACAGATACGCAGTATTTT	CASDRDLTDTQYF
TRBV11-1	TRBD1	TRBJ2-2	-	TGTGCCAGCAGATTACAGGGGTCCGGGGAGCTGTTTTTT	CASRLQGSGELFF
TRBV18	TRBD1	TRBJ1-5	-	TGTGCCAGCTCAGCCGGGACAGTATATCAGCCCCAGCATTTT	CASSAGTVYQPQHF
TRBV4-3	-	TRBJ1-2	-	TGCGCCAGCAGCCAATCCCCCGTGTCAGTGAATGGCTACACCTTC	CASSQSPVSVNGYTF
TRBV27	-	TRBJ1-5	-	TGTGCCAGCAGTTTCACGGGGGGAAGGCTTTTTCAGCCCCAGCATTTT	CASSFTGGRLFQPQHF
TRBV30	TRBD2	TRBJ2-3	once	TGTGCCTGCCCTCTCGGCGGGAGGGCCCCAGATACGCAGTATTTT	CACPLGGRAPDTQYF
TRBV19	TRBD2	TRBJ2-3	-	TGTGCCAGTAGTGATATAGCGGGGGGGCCAGATACGCAGTATTTT	CASSDIAGGPDTQYF
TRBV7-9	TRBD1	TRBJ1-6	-	TGTGCCAGCACCTTAGAACAGGGGTATAATTCACCCCTCCACTTT	CASTLEQGYNSPLHF
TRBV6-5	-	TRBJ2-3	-	TGTGCCAGCCGTAGGGCGGGGAACACAGATACGCAGTATTTT	CASRRAGNTDTQYF
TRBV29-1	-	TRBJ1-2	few	TGCAGCGTTGATTTTGGACAAGGGCTAACGAGGGGCTACACCTTC	CSVDFGQGLTRGYTF
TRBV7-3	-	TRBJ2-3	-	TGTGCCAGCAGCTTAAGGCCGGCAAGCACAGATACGCAGTATTTT	CASSLRPASTDTQYF
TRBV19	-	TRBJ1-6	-	TGTGCCAGTAGTACCGCTACAGGGAGTAATTCACCCCTCCACTTT	CASSTATGSNSPLHF
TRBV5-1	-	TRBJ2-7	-	TGCGCCAGCAGCCGACCAGCCTACGAGCAGTACTTC	CASSRPAYEQYF
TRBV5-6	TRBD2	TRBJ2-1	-	TGTGCCAGCAGCGAACCAATCGGAGCGGGGGGGCCTAGGAATGAGCAGTTCTTC	CASSEPIGAGGPRNEQFF
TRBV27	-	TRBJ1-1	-	TGTGCCAGCAGTTTGGTGGGGCCGTACACTGAAGCTTTCTTT	CASSLVGPYTEAFF
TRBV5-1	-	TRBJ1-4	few	TGCGCCAGCAGCCTGAACTGGGGTTCAACTAATGAAAAACTGTTTTTT	CASSLNWGSTNEKLFF
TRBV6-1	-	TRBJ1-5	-	TGTGCCAGCAGTGAAGCGCGCACGGGGAGGGTTAATCAGCCCCAGCATTTT	CASSEARTGRVNQPQHF
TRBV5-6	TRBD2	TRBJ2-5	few	TGTGCCAGCAGCATCGGGACTAGTGGGACCCAGTACTTC	CASSIGTSGTQYF
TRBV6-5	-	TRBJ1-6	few	TGTGCCAGCAGCCTAACTTATAATTCACCCCTCCACTTT	CASSLTYNSPLHF
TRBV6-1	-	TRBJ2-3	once	TGTGCCAGCAAAGAGGGGAGGGATACGCAGTATTTT	CASKEGRDTQYF
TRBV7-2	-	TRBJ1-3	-	TGTGCCAGCAGCCCTACAGGGATTGGAAACACCATATATTTT	CASSPTGIGNTIYF
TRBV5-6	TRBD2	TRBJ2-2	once	TGTGCCAGCAGCTTAAGGACTAGCGGGAGGAACACCGGGGAGCTGTTTTTT	CASSLRTSGRNTGELFF
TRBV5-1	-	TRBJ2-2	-	TGCGCCAGCAGCTTCCGTCCCGGGGAGCTGTTTTTT	CASSFRPGELFF
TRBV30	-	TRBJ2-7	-	TGTGCCTGGAGGACCGCCATCGGCTCCTACGAGCAGTACTTC	CAWRTAIGSYEQYF
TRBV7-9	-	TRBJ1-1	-	TGTGCCAGCAGCTTCTCCGGGTCCACTGAAGCTTTCTTT	CASSFSGSTEAFF
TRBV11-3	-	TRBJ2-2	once	TGTGCCAGCAGCAAAGGGTCCAGATCGAACACCGGGGAGCTGTTTTTT	CASSKGSRSNTGELFF
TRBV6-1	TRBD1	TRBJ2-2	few	TGTGCCAGCAGTGCAGCCTCAGGGGGTATCGTCACCGGGGAGCTGTTTTTT	CASSAASGGIVTGELFF
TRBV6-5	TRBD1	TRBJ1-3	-	TGTGCCAGCAGCATGACAGGGGGGTTTGGAAACACCATATATTTT	CASSMTGGFGNTIYF
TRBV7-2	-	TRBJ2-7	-	TGTGCCAGCAGCCCCGGAGGCCAACCCTACGAGCAGTACTTC	CASSPGGQPYEQYF
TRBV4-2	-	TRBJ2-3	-	TGTGCCAGCAGCCAATCGGGGGGCCTGACAGATACGCAGTATTTT	CASSQSGGLTDTQYF
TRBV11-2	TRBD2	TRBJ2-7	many	TGTGCCAGCAGCTTAGATGATATAGCGGGGAACGAGCAGTACTTC	CASSLDDIAGNEQYF
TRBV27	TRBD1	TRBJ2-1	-	TGTGCCAGCAGTTTCTCCCCCCAGGGGGCCTCCTACAATGAGCAGTTCTTC	CASSFSPQGASYNEQFF
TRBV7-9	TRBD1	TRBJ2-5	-	TGTGCCAGCAGCTCCCGGGGGAGACAGGGGAAAGAGACCCAGTACTTC	CASSSRGRQGKETQYF
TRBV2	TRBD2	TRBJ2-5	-	TGTGCCAGCAGCTCCAGAGCGGGAGGCGAGACCCAGTACTTC	CASSSRAGGETQYF
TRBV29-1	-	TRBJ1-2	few	TGCAGCGTTGAAGATCGGAATAAAGCTAACTATGGCTACACCTTC	CSVEDRNKANYGYTF
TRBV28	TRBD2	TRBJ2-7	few	TGTGCCAGCAGTCGGAGCGGGGGGCCTCGGGAGCAGTACTTC	CASSRSGGPREQYF
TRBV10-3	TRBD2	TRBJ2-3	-	TGTGCCATCAGAGGAGCGGGAGGGCCGGGAGATACGCAGTATTTT	CAIRGAGGPGDTQYF
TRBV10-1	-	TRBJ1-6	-	TGCGCCAGCCCCCTTTTCCTCGCAGAAGGCGATTCACCCCTCCACTTT	CASPLFLAEGDSPLHF
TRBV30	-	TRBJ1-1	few	TGTGCCTGGGGACGGATGAACACTGAAGCTTTCTTT	CAWGRMNTEAFF
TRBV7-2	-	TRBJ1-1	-	TGTGCCAGCAGCCTCGGACCGGTTTTAGGCACTGAAGCTTTCTTT	CASSLGPVLGTEAFF
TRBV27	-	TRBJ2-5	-	TGTGCCAGCAGTTTATTGGCGACAGCCTCGGTAATCCAGTACTTC	CASSLLATASVIQYF
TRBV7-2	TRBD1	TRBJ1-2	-	TGTGCCAGCAGCTTAAGCCCATCCGGGACAGTAAACTATGGCTACACCTTC	CASSLSPSGTVNYGYTF
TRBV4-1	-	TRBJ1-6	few	TGCGCCAGCAGCCAAGGTATGGCAAGCTCCTATAATTCACCCCTCCACTTT	CASSQGMASSYNSPLHF
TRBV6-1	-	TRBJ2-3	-	TGTGCCAGCAGTGACCGGGGACCAGCTAGCACAGATACGCAGTATTTT	CASSDRGPASTDTQYF
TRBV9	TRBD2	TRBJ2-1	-	TGTGCCAGCAGCGTAGGGACTAGTCATCGTGGTGAGCAGTTCTTC	CASSVGTSHRGEQFF